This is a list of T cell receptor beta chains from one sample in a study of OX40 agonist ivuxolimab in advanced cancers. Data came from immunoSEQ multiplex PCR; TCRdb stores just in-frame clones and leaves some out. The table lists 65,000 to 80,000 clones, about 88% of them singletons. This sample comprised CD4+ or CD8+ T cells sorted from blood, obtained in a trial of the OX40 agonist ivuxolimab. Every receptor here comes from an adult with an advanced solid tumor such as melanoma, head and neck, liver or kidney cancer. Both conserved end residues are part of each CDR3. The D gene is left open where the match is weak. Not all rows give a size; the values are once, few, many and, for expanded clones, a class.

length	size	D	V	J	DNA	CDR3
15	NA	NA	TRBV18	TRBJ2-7	TGTGCCAGCTCACCACGACGCGAGAGCTCCTACGAGCAGTACTTC	CASSPRRESSYEQYF
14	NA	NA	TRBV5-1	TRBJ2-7	TGCGCCAGCAGCTTGGGCCATACCGGCTACGAGCAGTACTTC	CASSLGHTGYEQYF
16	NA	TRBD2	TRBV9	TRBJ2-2	TGTGCCAGCAGCGTTGGACTAGCGGCGAACACCGGGGAGCTGTTTTTT	CASSVGLAANTGELFF
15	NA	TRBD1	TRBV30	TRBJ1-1	TGTGCCTGGTCGTCCCGGGACAGCTGGGGCACTGAAGCTTTCTTT	CAWSSRDSWGTEAFF
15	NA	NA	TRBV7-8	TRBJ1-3	TGTGCCAGCAGCTTAGGGGTCTTCTCTGGAAACACCATATATTTT	CASSLGVFSGNTIYF
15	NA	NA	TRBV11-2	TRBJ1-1	TGTGCCAGCAGCCCCAGTGTAGGGGAAGCCGTGCACGGTTTCTTT	CASSPSVGEAVHGFF
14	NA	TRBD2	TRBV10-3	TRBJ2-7	TGTGCCACAGGCGGGACTAGTGGCTCTTACGAGCAGTACTTC	CATGGTSGSYEQYF
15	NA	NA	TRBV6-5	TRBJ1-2	TGTGCCAGCACCAAAGACCCGAACACCGTCTATGGCTACACCTTC	CASTKDPNTVYGYTF
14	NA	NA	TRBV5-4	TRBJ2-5	TGTGCCAGCAGCTCCACGGGAGTTCAAGAGACCCAGTACTTC	CASSSTGVQETQYF
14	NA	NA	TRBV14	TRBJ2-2	TGTGCCAGCAGCCAAGGACTCGGAACCGGGGAGCTGTTTTTT	CASSQGLGTGELFF
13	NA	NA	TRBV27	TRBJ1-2	TGTGCCAGCAGTGGGGAGGCTAACTATGGCTACACCTTC	CASSGEANYGYTF
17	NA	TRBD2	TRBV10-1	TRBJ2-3	TGCGCCAGCAGTGAGTCGTGGCCGGGAGGGCGGGGAGATACGCAGTATTTT	CASSESWPGGRGDTQYF
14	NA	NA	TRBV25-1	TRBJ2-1	TGTGCCAGCACAGGCGGGACCGACTACAATGAGCAGTTCTTC	CASTGGTDYNEQFF
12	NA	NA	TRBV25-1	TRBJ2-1	TGTGCCAGCAGTGGAGGGGGATATGAGCAGTTCTTC	CASSGGGYEQFF
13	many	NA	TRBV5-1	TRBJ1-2	TGCGCCAGCAGCGCCGACACCCTTTTAGGCTACACCTTC	CASSADTLLGYTF
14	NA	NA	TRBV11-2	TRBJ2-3	TGTGCCAGCAGCTTAGGGCAGGGAAGGGATACGCAGTATTTT	CASSLGQGRDTQYF
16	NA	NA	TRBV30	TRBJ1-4	TGTGCCTGGAGTGTAGGGATCCTTGCAACTAATGAAAAACTGTTTTTT	CAWSVGILATNEKLFF
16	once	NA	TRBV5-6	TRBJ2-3	TGTGCCAGCAGCTTGAGGGGGGGACAGGGCACAGATACGCAGTATTTT	CASSLRGGQGTDTQYF
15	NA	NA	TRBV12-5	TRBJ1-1	TGTGCTAGTGGTTTGGTACAGGTGGCTAACACTGAAGCTTTCTTT	CASGLVQVANTEAFF
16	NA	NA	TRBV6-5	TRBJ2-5	TGTGCCAGCAGTTACTCGAAAAAGCAGGGCCAAGAGACCCAGTACTTC	CASSYSKKQGQETQYF
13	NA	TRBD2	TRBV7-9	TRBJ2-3	TGTGCCAGCAGCCGGGGGGTCACAGATACGCAGTATTTT	CASSRGVTDTQYF
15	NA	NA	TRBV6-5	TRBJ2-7	TGTGCCAGCAGTTATTACGGGTCAGGAGGGGTCGAGCAGTACTTC	CASSYYGSGGVEQYF
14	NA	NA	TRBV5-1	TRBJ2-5	TGCGCCAGCAGCCCAATAAAGTACCAAGAGACCCAGTACTTC	CASSPIKYQETQYF
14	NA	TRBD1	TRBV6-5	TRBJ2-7	TGTGCCAGCAGTTATGGGACAGGGGTTCACGAGCAGTACTTC	CASSYGTGVHEQYF
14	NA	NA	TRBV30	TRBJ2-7	TGTGCCTGGAGTGTGGGGGGTGTGGTCCCCGAGCAGTACTTC	CAWSVGGVVPEQYF
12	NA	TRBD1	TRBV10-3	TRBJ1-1	TGTGCCATCAGTGGGACAGGGGCTGAAGCTTTCTTT	CAISGTGAEAFF
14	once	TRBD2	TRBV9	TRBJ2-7	TGTGCCAGCAGCTCCCAGCGGGAGGGCTACGAGCAGTACTTC	CASSSQREGYEQYF
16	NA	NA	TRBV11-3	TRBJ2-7	TGTGCCAGCACCACGAGTGGCGGGCTGAGCTCCTACGAGCAGTACTTC	CASTTSGGLSSYEQYF
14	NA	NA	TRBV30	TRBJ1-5	TGTGCCTGGAGTCATGGGGGGGGCAATCAGCCCCAGCATTTT	CAWSHGGGNQPQHF
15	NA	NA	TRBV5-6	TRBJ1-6	TGTGCCAGCAGCTTAAGGGCGATCGCTGGTTCACCCCTCCACTTT	CASSLRAIAGSPLHF
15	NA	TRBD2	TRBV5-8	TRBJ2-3	TGTGCCAGCAGCTTGAGCGGGAGCCTCACAGATACGCAGTATTTT	CASSLSGSLTDTQYF
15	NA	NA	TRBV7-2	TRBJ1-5	TGTGCCAGCAGCTTAGGCGGGGTCAGCAATCAGCCCCAGCATTTT	CASSLGGVSNQPQHF
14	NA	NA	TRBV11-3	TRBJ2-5	TGTGCCAGCAGCTTAGACAACCGGGGAGAGACCCAGTACTTC	CASSLDNRGETQYF
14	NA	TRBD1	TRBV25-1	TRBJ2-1	TGTGCCAGCAGAGATGGCCAGGGGGCGGCTGAGCAGTTCTTC	CASRDGQGAAEQFF
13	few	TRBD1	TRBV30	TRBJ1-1	TGTGCCTGGAGTACAGGGGTTAACACTGAAGCTTTCTTT	CAWSTGVNTEAFF
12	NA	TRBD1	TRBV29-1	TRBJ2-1	TGCAGCATTGGACAGGGCCTCGATGAGCAGTTCTTC	CSIGQGLDEQFF
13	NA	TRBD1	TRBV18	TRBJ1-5	TGTGCCAGCTCACCGCAGGGGGACAAGGCCCAGCATTTT	CASSPQGDKAQHF
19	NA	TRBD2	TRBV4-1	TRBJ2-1	TGCGCCAGCAGCCAAGAGGGGTCAGGGATGGCGGGAGGTATGAATGAGCAGTTCTTC	CASSQEGSGMAGGMNEQFF
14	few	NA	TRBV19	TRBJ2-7	TGTGCCAGTAGTAACAGGGACCTCCGGGGCGAGCAGTACTTC	CASSNRDLRGEQYF
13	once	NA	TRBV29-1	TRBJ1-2	TGCAGCGTTGAGCCTACAGGGAGCAGTGGCTACACCTTC	CSVEPTGSSGYTF
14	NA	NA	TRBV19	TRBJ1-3	TGTGCCAGTGCGAGGGTCCTCTCTGGAAACACCATATATTTT	CASARVLSGNTIYF